The T cell receptor (beta chain) under discussion was sequenced for a study of blood T cell repertoires in COVID-19. Study-wide context: The United States, Italy and Spain supplied acute and convalescent COVID-19 samples. PBMCs, B-cell-depleted T cells, or T cells provided the cDNA or gDNA that made up the material.

Trimming removed 4 bases from V and 8 bases from J; junction bases left unmatched: 11. CDR1 SGHNT and CDR2 YYREEE come from the germline V gene (reference sequence). CDR3 length: 15 amino acids. While infection was still active, Seattle patients were enrolled and then followed longitudinally. In the original processing: Estimation of nucleated cell counts relied on the amplification of reference gene primers. The method was immunoSEQ multiplex PCR; TCRdb's version includes in-frame clones alone and lacks a portion of them. The DNA was the basis for D and trimming; V, J and clone size are from that table. This sample yields some 190,000 clones, of which around 76% are seen a single time; 7.8% belongs to the top ten.

This clonotype was obtained from an older woman with COVID-19, enrolled during active disease. The sample was peripheral blood. V is TRBV5-4 and J is TRBJ1-2, with 10 nucleotides matching TRBD1. CDR3 region: CASSTYGTGAHGYTF. CDR3 bases: TGTGCCAGCAGCACCTACGGGACAGGGGCTCACGGCTACACCTTC.